This TCR beta chain was retrieved from a study of shared clonotypes between healthy human individuals (dated by TCRdb to the early 2020s). With regard to the full study: A few men and two women, aged 18 to 49 years, made up the cohort. Between about 0.8 and 9.5 billion PBMCs per donor were obtained by leukapheresis. The study deeply sequenced blood TCR repertoires of about 5 healthy adults to estimate repertoire size and the extent of clonotype sharing between individuals. For each donor, CD4 naive and CD4 memory were each run on three plates, CD8 naive on two plates, and CD8 memory on one plate. To increase sequencing depth and limit assay-specific biases, different laboratories used diverse techniques to prepare libraries and sequence TCR repertoires.

Donors were healthy HIV-negative adults with no recently reported acute infections or vaccinations. All donors were Caucasian adults living in Nashville, Tennessee, USA. CD4+ T cells were enriched through magnetic negative selection, after which naive cells were positively selected on CD45RA and the remaining negative fraction served as the memory subset. Blood was obtained by leukapheresis, after which PBMCs were separated by Ficoll-Histopaque density gradient centrifugation and cryopreserved in liquid nitrogen vapor phase. Analytical flow cytometry was used to check the purity and quantity of each magnetically sorted T cell population. From each sorted fraction, genomic DNA was isolated and quantified by UV absorbance on a Nanodrop 2000c. Overall study outcomes, separate from this receptor: Even with the large sequencing depth, rarefaction of the sorted-subset datasets indicated that sequencing was incomplete. Because the study included a small number of donors, the genetic and exposure-history diversity represented was limited. Pairwise subsampling indicated that sequencing depth was expected to affect the degree of clonotype sharing among donors. Clonotypes shared by all four sorted-subset donors showed higher generation probabilities than non-shared clonotypes. Sharing across four donors was observed for approximately 5% of naive CD4, around 3.5% of naive CD8, about 2.3% of memory CD4, and about 0.4% of memory CD8 clonotypes. Sampling was restricted to blood, and TCR repertoires in tissues likely differ from the TCR repertoires found in blood. Naive subsets generally had larger estimated clonotype richness than memory subsets did.

TCR CDR3 regions were amplified from genomic DNA by multiplex PCR using the deep immunoSEQ assay. Extracted genomic DNA from each cell subset was spread evenly across all wells of several immunoSEQ 96-well plates, with each plate serving as a replicate. For sorted subsets, each replicate PCR was loaded with 200 ng genomic DNA, equivalent to 25,000 to 30,000 T cell genomes. Purified libraries were measured with a Qubit 3.0 fluorometer, size-checked on a Bioanalyzer 2100, and measured again with the KAPA Library Quantification kit. Every immunoSEQ 96-well plate was sequenced on a separate single-read 150-cycle Illumina NextSeq 550 flow cell. Per the authors' processing: Because only junctional sequences without quality scores were contained in the immunoSEQ output, filtering matching that applied to full-length reads could not be performed. Sequences were annotated with PyIR, a Python wrapper for IgBLAST v1.9, and V/J genes and CDR3 were assigned using IMGT germline references. Any read was removed if the V/J assignment was weak (E-value above 1e-6), the CDR3 was missing, or the read contained stop codons, out-of-frame junctions, or ambiguous translated residues. A V3J clonotype was defined by an identical inferred V gene, J gene, and CDR3 amino acid sequence. To compute the percentage overlap between repertoires, the number of shared unique clonotypes was divided by the size of the smaller repertoire. Repertoire richness was assessed with RTK rarefaction, the Chao1 estimator, and Recon v2.1 estimates of unobserved clonotypes. For all TCRbeta clonotypes obtained by the gDNA method from four donors, generation probabilities were computed with OLGA. Held by TCRdb, this immuneACCESS table contains in-frame sequences only and omits some clones. Under half of the omission traces to an unresolved V gene where checked; the cause of the rest is unknown. That table furnishes V, J and clone size, whereas the DNA furnished D and trimming. The table for this sample lists approximately 2.4 million clones; 90% to 97% of them were counted only once. The top ten constitute around 0.13% of the sample.

A note on this clone: The antigen this receptor binds is unknown. No clone much larger than this one lies a single base away; base qualities are absent.

This TCR came from a man aged 18 to 29 in good health. Sequencing input: naive CD4+ T cells sorted from blood. Interpreted using the paper, the cell subset or site label stands for: CD45RA+ positively selected.

At the DNA level, the sequence is TGTGCCAGCAGCGTTTTTAGCGGGGGAGGCACAGATACGCAGTATTTT. Translated, this is CASSVFSGGGTDTQYF. Recombination linked TRBV9 to TRBJ2-3; 9 bases in the middle match TRBD2. Germline trimming: 2 bases from V, 1 base from J; junction bases outside gene matches: 5. The CDR3 spans 16 residues, from the cysteine through the phenylalanine. The entry retains the CDR3 DNA only, 48 bases that are in frame from base 1. From a lookup of the germline V gene, CDR1 and CDR2 are SGDLS and YYNGEE.